This T cell receptor beta chain originates from a study of blood T cell repertoires in COVID-19. Looking at the study overall: Samples representing acute and convalescent COVID-19 were sourced from the United States, Italy and Spain.

The repertoire was sequenced with immunoSEQ multiplex PCR; TCRdb's copy has only in-frame clones and lacks some. This sample has more than 15,000 clones, with 89% found just once. Germline trimming cut 5 bases from V and 6 bases from J; bases unmatched to any gene: 1. The CDR3 length is 12 residues. The germline gives CDR1 SGHAT, CDR2 FQNNGV. Material for sequencing was peripheral blood. The sequence derives from a human donor in a cohort sampled during active COVID-19. The chain carries TRBV11-2 and TRBJ1-2; the match to TRBD1 covers 9 bases. CDR3 residues: CASSHRGHGYTF. The CDR3 nucleotides read TGTGCCAGCAGCCACAGGGGGCATGGCTACACCTTC.